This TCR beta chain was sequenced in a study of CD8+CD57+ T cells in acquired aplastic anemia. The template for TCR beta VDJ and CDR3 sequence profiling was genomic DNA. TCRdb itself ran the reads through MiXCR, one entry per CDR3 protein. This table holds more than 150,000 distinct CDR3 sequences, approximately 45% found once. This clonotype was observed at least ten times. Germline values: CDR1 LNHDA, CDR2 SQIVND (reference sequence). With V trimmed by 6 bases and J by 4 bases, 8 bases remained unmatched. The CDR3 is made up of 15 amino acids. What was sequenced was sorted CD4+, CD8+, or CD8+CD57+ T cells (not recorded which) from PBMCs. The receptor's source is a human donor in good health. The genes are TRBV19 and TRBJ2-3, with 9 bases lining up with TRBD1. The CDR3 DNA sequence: TGTGCCAGTAGCCCGGACAGGGGTGCGGCAGATACGCAGTATTTT. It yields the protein CASSPDRGAADTQYF.